This T cell receptor (beta chain) was sequenced during a study of human T cells and chemical hapten exposure. In the study overall: Per-sample TCR yield variation was attributed mainly to small pooled library volume differences.

The trim removed 5 bases at V and 5 bases at J, leaving 8 bases unmatched. Per germline, CDR1 SGHVS and CDR2 FQNEAQ. The CDR3 has 15 amino acids. TCRdb redid the calling of the RACE reads with MiXCR, one entry per CDR3 protein. The sample has roughly 30,000 distinct CDR3 sequences, over 8.5% seen once; the top ten hold roughly 7.1%. This clonotype was found many times. Noted time point: patch test 2, 6 weeks after DPC sensitization. The treatment was: therapeutic diphenylcyclopropenone sensitization with weekly scalp DPC. The starting material was whole blood, obtained in connection with sensitization to the hapten diphenylcyclopropenone (DPC). This rearrangement joins TRBV7-8 to TRBJ2-5; TRBD1 matches at 10 bases. The clonotype originates from a man aged 25-45 years with alopecia areata. Some clones in this sample may be carry-over from other donors' samples. The CDR3 coding sequence is TGTGCCAGCAGCCAGCCGACAGGGGGCGCGGAGACCCAGTACTTC. Translation: CASSQPTGGAETQYF.